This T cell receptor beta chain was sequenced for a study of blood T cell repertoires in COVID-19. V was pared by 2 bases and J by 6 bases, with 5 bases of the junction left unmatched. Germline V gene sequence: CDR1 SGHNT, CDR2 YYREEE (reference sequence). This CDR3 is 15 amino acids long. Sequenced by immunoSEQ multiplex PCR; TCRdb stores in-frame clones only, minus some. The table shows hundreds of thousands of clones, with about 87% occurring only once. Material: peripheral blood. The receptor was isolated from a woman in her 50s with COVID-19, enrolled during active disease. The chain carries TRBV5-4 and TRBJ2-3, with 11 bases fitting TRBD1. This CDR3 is CASSLRWTGGDTQYF. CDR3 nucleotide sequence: TGTGCCAGCAGCTTAAGGTGGACAGGGGGCGATACGCAGTATTTT. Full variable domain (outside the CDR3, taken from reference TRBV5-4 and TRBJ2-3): ETGVTQSPTHLIKTRGQQVTLRCSSQSGHNTVSWYQQALGQGPQFIFQYYREEENGRGNFPPRFSGLQFPNYSSELNVNALELDDSALYLCASSLRWTGGDTQYFGPGTRLTVL.